Here is one TCR beta chain with its context. The antigen remains unidentified. These data are taken from a study of shared clonotypes between healthy human individuals. Study details: Three plates each covered CD4 naive and memory; CD8 naive two, CD8 memory one. Study outcomes and limitations: Of the naive CD4 clonotypes, about 5.4% were shared across several donors.

Repertoires were generated with immunoSEQ multiplex PCR, while TCRdb's copy carries only in-frame clones and drops some. This sample has millions of clones; 85% to 95% occur once, and the top ten carry more than 0.1%. The junction had 10 bases not matched to a gene; V was cut back by 5 bases and J by 12 bases. Germline CDR1 SGHRS, CDR2 YFSETQ. This CDR3 spans 12 amino acids. The clonotype originates from a man younger than 30 in good health. Specimen: naive CD4+ T cells sorted from blood. Subset: CD45RA+ positively selected. The chain is built from TRBV5-1 and TRBJ2-7; the match to TRBD1 covers 8 bases. The CDR3 region is CASRWGQVDSYF. The CDR3 nucleotides are TGCGCCAGCAGATGGGGACAGGTTGATTCGTACTTC.